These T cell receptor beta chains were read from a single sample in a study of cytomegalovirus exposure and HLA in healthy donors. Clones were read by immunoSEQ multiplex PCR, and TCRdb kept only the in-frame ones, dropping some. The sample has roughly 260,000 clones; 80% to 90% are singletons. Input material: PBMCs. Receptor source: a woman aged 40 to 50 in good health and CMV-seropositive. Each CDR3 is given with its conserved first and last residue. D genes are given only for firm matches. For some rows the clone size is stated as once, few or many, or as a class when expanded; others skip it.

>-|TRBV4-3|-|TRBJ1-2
CASSQDRGGGYGYTF
TGCGCCAGCAGCCAAGATCGAGGAGGCGGCTATGGCTACACCTTC
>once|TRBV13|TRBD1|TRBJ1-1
CASSPDRGMTEAFF
TGTGCCAGCAGCCCCGACAGGGGTATGACTGAAGCTTTCTTT
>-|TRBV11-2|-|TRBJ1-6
CASSLGGVRSPLHF
TGTGCCAGCAGCCTCGGGGGGGTTCGATCACCCCTCCACTTT
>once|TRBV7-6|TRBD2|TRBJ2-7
CATSQLAGSSYEQYF
TGTGCCACCTCCCAGCTAGCGGGATCTTCCTACGAGCAGTACTTC
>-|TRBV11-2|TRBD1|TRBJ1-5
CASSWTGFEPQHF
TGTGCCAGCAGCTGGACAGGGTTCGAACCCCAGCATTTT
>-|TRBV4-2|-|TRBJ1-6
CASSQDPYNSPLHF
TGTGCCAGCAGCCAAGACCCTTATAATTCACCCCTCCACTTT
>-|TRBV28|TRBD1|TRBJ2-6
CASNPGTGGAGANVLTF
TGTGCCAGCAATCCCGGGACAGGGGGCGCTGGGGCCAACGTCCTGACTTTC
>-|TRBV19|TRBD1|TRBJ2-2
CASSPFVGTANTGELFF
TGTGCCAGTAGCCCTTTCGTCGGGACAGCGAACACCGGGGAGCTGTTTTTT
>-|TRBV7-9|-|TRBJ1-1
CARRGGANAEAFF
TGTGCCAGACGGGGGGGGGCTAACGCTGAAGCTTTCTTT
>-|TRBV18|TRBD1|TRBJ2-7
CASSPGDREKQYF
TGTGCCAGCTCACCAGGGGACAGGGAAAAGCAGTACTTC
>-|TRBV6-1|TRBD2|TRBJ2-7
CASSEMGGVGNEQYF
TGTGCCAGCAGTGAAATGGGGGGGGTTGGCAACGAGCAGTACTTC
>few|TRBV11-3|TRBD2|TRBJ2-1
CASSPWTSGSSSEQFF
TGTGCCAGCAGTCCATGGACTAGCGGGAGCAGTAGTGAGCAGTTCTTC
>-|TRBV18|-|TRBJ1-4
CASSLSRAATNEKLFF
TGTGCCAGCTCGTTAAGCAGGGCTGCAACTAATGAAAAACTGTTTTTT
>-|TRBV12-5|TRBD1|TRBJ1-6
CASGPRTGSNSPLHF
TGTGCTAGTGGGCCCCGGACAGGAAGTAATTCACCCCTCCACTTT
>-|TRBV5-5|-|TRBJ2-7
CASSLVQGLGEQYF
TGTGCCAGCAGCTTGGTTCAGGGCTTAGGCGAGCAGTACTTC
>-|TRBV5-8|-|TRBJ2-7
CASSLASGLSYEQYF
TGTGCCAGCAGCTTGGCGTCGGGATTAAGCTACGAGCAGTACTTC
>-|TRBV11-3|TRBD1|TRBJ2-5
CASSLMVTGGGETQYF
TGTGCCAGCAGCTTAATGGTGACAGGGGGCGGAGAGACCCAGTACTTC
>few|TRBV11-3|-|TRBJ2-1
CASSLDFGEQFF
TGTGCCAGCAGCTTAGACTTCGGTGAGCAGTTCTTC
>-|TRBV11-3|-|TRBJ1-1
CASSLTNTNTEAFF
TGTGCCAGCAGCTTAACCAATACAAACACTGAAGCTTTCTTT
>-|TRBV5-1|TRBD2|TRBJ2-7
CASSRGTSGRNEQYF
TGCGCCAGCAGCCGGGGGACTAGCGGGAGGAACGAGCAGTACTTC
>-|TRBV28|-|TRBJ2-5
CASSLGPSPGVDQETQYF
TGTGCCAGCAGTTTAGGTCCGAGTCCAGGGGTTGACCAAGAGACCCAGTACTTC
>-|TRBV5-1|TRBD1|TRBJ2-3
CASSIPLTGGRTDTQYF
TGCGCCAGCAGCATCCCCTTGACAGGGGGTCGCACAGATACGCAGTATTTT
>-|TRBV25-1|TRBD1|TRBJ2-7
CASSEWGGQGTRYEQYF
TGTGCCAGCAGTGAATGGGGGGGACAGGGGACACGATACGAGCAGTACTTC
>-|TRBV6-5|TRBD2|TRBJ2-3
CASSRGEHQSSTQYF
TGTGCCAGCAGTCGGGGGGAGCACCAGTCATCTACGCAGTATTTT
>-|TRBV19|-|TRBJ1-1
CASRQIRSRTRGTNTEAFF
TGTGCCAGTAGACAGATACGGTCCCGAACAAGGGGGACGAACACTGAAGCTTTCTTT
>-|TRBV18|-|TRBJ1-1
CASSPPGPTNTEAFF
TGTGCCAGCTCACCACCGGGCCCTACGAACACTGAAGCTTTCTTT
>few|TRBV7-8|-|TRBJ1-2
CASSLARAKPARGYTF
TGTGCCAGCAGCTTAGCGCGGGCGAAACCAGCCCGAGGCTACACCTTC
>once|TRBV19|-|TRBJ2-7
CASRMRGGYEQYF
TGTGCCAGTCGGATGAGGGGGGGCTACGAGCAGTACTTC
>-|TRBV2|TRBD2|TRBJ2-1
CASTKRETYNEQFF
TGTGCCAGCACCAAGCGGGAGACCTACAATGAGCAGTTCTTC
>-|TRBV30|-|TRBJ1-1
CGRRQGLGTEAFF
TGTGGACGACGGCAGGGTCTGGGAACTGAAGCTTTCTTT
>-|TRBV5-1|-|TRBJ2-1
CASSSGENEQFF
TGCGCCAGCAGCTCAGGGGAAAATGAGCAGTTCTTC
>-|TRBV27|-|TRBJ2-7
CASSLVGRGVYEQYF
TGTGCCAGCAGCTTAGTGGGGAGGGGGGTTTACGAGCAGTACTTC
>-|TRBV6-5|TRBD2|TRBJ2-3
CASSYKGLAGTDTQYF
TGTGCCAGCAGTTACAAGGGGCTAGCGGGCACAGATACGCAGTATTTT
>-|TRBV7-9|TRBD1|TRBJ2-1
CASSRWDRDQGNEQFF
TGTGCCAGCAGCAGATGGGACAGGGATCAGGGCAATGAGCAGTTCTTC
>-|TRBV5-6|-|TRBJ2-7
CASSLGSGLLTYEQYF
TGTGCCAGCAGCTTGGGGTCGGGACTCCTAACCTACGAGCAGTACTTC
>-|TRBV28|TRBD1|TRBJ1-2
CASSLLTGYGYTF
TGTGCCAGCAGCCTTCTGACAGGGTATGGCTACACCTTC
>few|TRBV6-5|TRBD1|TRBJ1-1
CASSYYSGNRGTEAFF
TGTGCCAGCAGTTACTACTCGGGAAACAGGGGGACTGAAGCTTTCTTT
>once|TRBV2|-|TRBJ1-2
CASSGEGRYGYTF
TGTGCCAGCAGCGGGGAGGGGCGCTATGGCTACACCTTC
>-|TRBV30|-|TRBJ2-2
CAWRGGVSGELFF
TGTGCCTGGAGGGGAGGAGTGAGCGGGGAGCTGTTTTTT
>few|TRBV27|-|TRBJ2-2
CASSFGTGELFF
TGTGCCAGCAGTTTCGGCACCGGGGAGCTGTTTTTT
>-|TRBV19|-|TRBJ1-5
CASIGSNQPQHF
TGTGCCAGTATCGGGAGCAATCAGCCCCAGCATTTT
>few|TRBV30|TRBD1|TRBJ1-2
CAWSVQGVGGYTF
TGTGCCTGGAGTGTTCAGGGGGTGGGTGGCTACACCTTC
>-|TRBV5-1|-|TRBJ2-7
CASSLVEGSYEQYF
TGCGCCAGCAGCTTGGTAGAGGGATCCTACGAGCAGTACTTC
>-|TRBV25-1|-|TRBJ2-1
CASSEYGLRAGEQFF
TGTGCCAGCAGTGAATATGGCCTAAGGGCGGGAGAGCAGTTCTTC
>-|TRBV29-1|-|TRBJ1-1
CSVAARGNTEAFF
TGCAGCGTTGCCGCAAGGGGGAACACTGAAGCTTTCTTT
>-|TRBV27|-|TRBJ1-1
CASSFRVNTEAFF
TGTGCCAGCAGTTTCAGGGTGAACACTGAAGCTTTTTTT
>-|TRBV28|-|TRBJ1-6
CASSAGQSSYNSPLHF
TGTGCCAGCAGCGCAGGGCAAAGCTCCTATAATTCACCCCTCCACTTT
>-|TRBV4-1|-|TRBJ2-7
CASSQDGYEQYF
TGCGCCAGCAGCCAAGACGGCTACGAGCAGTACTTC
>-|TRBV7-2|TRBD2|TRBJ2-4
CASSTIAGGLAKNIQYF
TGTGCCAGCAGCACCATAGCGGGAGGGCTAGCCAAAAACATTCAGTACTTC
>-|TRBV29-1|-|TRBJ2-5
CSAAGETQYF
TGCAGCGCCGCGGGGGAGACCCAGTACTTC
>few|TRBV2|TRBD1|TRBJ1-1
CASHETGVKNTEAFF
TGTGCCAGCCATGAGACAGGGGTCAAGAACACTGAAGCTTTCTTT
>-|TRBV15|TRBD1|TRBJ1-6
CATSRDNRGGLTPLHF
TGTGCCACCAGCAGAGATAACAGGGGCGGATTGACACCCCTCCACTTT
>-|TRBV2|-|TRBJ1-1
CASSEMAMNTEAFF
TGTGCCAGCAGTGAAATGGCAATGAACACTGAAGCTTTCTTT
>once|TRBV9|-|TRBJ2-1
CASSAARAKNEQFF
TGTGCCAGCAGTGCCGCGCGGGCTAAGAATGAGCAGTTCTTC
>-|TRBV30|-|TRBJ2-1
CAWSVQGGSYNEQFF
TGTGCCTGGAGTGTACAGGGCGGGAGCTACAATGAGCAGTTCTTC
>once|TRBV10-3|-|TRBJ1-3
CAISTRGGEGGNTIYF
TGTGCCATCAGTACGAGGGGAGGCGAAGGTGGAAACACCATATATTTT
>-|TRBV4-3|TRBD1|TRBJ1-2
CASSNRGVVNGYTF
TGCGCCAGCAGCAACAGGGGAGTGGTTAATGGCTACACCTTC
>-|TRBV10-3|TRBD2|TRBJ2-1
CAISEREGVNEQFF
TGTGCCATCAGTGAGCGGGAGGGGGTGAATGAGCAGTTCTTC